This TCR beta chain was captured in a study of glioma-infiltrating T cells after dendritic cell vaccination. Across the study: Patients received autologous tumor lysate-pulsed dendritic cell vaccination between 2003 and 2012. Patients received three intradermal dendritic cell vaccine injections at biweekly intervals.

Only in-frame clones appear in the TCRdb table, and some are missing; sequencing was by immunoSEQ multiplex PCR. In the table there are 100,000 or so clones, around 80% of which are singletons. Time point denoted: after dendritic cell vaccination, including at tumor progression/relapse. Germline CDR1 reads LNHDA; CDR2 reads SQIVND (reference sequence). CDR3 length: 15 residues. V lost 1 base to trimming and J lost 4 bases, with 11 bases between them. The sequence derives from a human donor with glioblastoma. The input for sequencing was blood, taken after dendritic cell vaccination. The rearrangement uses TRBV19 and TRBJ1-5; perhaps TRBD1 as D (5 bases). For the CDR3, the DNA is TGTGCCAGTAGTATAGGGGGGAGGCGGAATCAGCCCCAGCATTTT. It encodes CASSIGGRRNQPQHF.